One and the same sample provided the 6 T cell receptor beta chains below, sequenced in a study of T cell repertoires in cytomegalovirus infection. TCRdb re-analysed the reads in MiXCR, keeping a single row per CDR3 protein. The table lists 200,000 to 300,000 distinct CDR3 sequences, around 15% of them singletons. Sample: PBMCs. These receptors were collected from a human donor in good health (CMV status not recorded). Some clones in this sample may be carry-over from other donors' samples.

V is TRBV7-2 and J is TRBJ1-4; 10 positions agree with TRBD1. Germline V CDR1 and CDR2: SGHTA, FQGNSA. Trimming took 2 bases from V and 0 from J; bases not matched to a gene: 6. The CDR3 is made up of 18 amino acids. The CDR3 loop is CASSLRQGAGATNEKLFF. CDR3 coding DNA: TGTGCCAGCAGCTTAAGACAGGGGGCTGGCGCAACTAATGAAAAACTGTTTTTT.

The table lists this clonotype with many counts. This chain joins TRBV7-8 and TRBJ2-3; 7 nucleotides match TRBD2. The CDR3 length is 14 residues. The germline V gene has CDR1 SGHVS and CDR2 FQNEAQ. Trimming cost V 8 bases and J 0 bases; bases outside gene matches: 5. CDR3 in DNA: TGTGCCAGCCTGACGGGGGGAAGCACAGATACGCAGTATTTT. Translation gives CASLTGGSTDTQYF.

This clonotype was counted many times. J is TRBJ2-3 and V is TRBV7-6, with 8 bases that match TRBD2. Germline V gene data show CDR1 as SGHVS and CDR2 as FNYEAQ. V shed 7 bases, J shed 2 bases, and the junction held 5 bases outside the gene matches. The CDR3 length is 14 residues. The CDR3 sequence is CASKIAGITDTQYF. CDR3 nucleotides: TGTGCCAGCAAAATAGCGGGGATCACAGATACGCAGTATTTT.

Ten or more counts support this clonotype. The CDR3, as DNA: TGTGCCAGCAGCTTATTCGCGGGATCCTACAATGAGCAGTTCTTC. This gives the protein CASSLFAGSYNEQFF. The chain combines TRBV5-4 with TRBJ2-1; possible D gene TRBD2, 6 bases. Germline V gene sequence: CDR1 SGHNT, CDR2 YYREEE (reference sequence). This CDR3 comprises 15 residues. Trimming left V 2 bases short and J 1 base short, with 10 bases between.

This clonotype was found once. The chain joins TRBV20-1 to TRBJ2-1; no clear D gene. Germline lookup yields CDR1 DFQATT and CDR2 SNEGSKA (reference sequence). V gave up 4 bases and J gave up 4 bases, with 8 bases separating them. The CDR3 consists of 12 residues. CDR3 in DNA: TGCAGTGCTAAAAGGACGTACAATGAGCAGTTCTTC. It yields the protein CSAKRTYNEQFF.

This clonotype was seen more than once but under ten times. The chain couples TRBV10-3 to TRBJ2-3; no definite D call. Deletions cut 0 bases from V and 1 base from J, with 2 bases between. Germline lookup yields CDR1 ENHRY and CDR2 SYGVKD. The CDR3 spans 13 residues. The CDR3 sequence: CAISESRTDTQYF. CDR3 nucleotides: TGTGCCATCAGTGAGTCCCGCACAGATACGCAGTATTTT.